One and the same sample provided the 8 T cell receptor beta chains below, sequenced in a study of shared clonotypes between healthy human individuals (dated by TCRdb to the early 2020s). Libraries were made using the immunoSEQ multiplex PCR assay. Imported from immuneACCESS, the table was reduced by TCRdb to in-frame sequences with V and J called. These copies leave out some clones; in studies compared against another copy, an unresolved V gene accounts for under half, and the cause of the remainder is not known. In this sample the table shows 1,400,000 or so clones, approximately 98.5% of which occur a single time. The ten largest clones represent approximately 0.4% of the sample. What was sequenced was naive CD4+ T cells sorted from blood. The cell subset or site label on this specimen signifies: CD45RA+ positively selected. These TCRs come from a man younger than 40 in good health.

This clone has a single count. The V and J genes are TRBV10-3 and TRBJ2-2, with 9 bases aligning to TRBD2. The germline V gene encodes CDR1 ENHRY and CDR2 SYGVKD. CDR3 length equals 14 residues. Unmatched junction bases numbered 4, after V lost 8 bases and J lost 3 bases. CDR3 loop: CAIWGGRDTGELFF. In DNA, the CDR3 is TGTGCCATCTGGGGCGGGAGGGACACCGGGGAGCTGTTTTTT.

The V and J genes are TRBV28 and TRBJ2-7; D is possibly TRBD1 (7 bases). There are 16 residues in the CDR3. Trimming removed 8 bases from V and 2 bases from J, with 22 bases in between. The germline V gene has CDR1 MDHEN and CDR2 SYDVKM. In DNA form, the CDR3 reads TGTGCCAGCTCCCGGAGAAGGGGACAGCGGGCCTACGAGCAGTACTTC. It translates to CASSRRRGQRAYEQYF.

This chain uses TRBV28 with TRBJ2-2; no definite D call. This CDR3 contains 15 residues. Trimming took 6 bases from V and 10 from J, leaving 21 bases between them. Germline V CDR1 and CDR2: MDHEN, SYDVKM. The CDR3 region is CASRGSTQTPLELFF. The CDR3 region has the DNA TGTGCCAGCAGGGGATCCACGCAGACCCCGTTGGAGCTGTTTTTT.

The chain links TRBV5-4 to TRBJ2-4; TRBD2 matches at 8 bases. CDR1 is SGHNT, CDR2 YYREEE, per germline (reference sequence). CDR3 length equals 17 residues. Losses at the gene ends were 1 base for V and 6 bases for J; bases not matched to a gene: 12. The CDR3 protein is CASSLNWREVGGNIQYF. The CDR3 bases are TGTGCCAGCAGCTTGAATTGGCGGGAGGTAGGAGGAAACATTCAGTACTTC.

This rearrangement joins TRBV7-6 to TRBJ2-7; 12 positions agree with TRBD2. Per germline, CDR1 SGHVS and CDR2 FNYEAQ. The CDR3 extends over 15 amino acids. V trimming: 5 bases; J trimming: 4 bases; junction bases outside the gene matches: 6. The DNA of the CDR3 is TGTGCCAGCAGCCCGAGACTAGCGGGAGAGTACGAGCAGTACTTC. This gives the protein CASSPRLAGEYEQYF.

The rearrangement links TRBV5-4 to TRBJ2-3, with D perhaps being TRBD1 or TRBD2 (5 bases each). The CDR3 consists of 16 residues. Trimming removed 6 bases at V and 0 bases at J, with 17 bases between. Germline loops: CDR1 SGHNT, CDR2 YYREEE (reference sequence). The DNA for the CDR3 is TGTGCCAGCACCGGGCGACCGGGACCTAGCACAGATACGCAGTATTTT. Translating it yields CASTGRPGPSTDTQYF.

The chain employs TRBV7-2 and TRBJ2-6; D is uncertain. Germline V gene lookup returns CDR1 SGHTA and CDR2 FQGNSA. V lost 7 bases and J 0 bases, leaving 13 bases between the germline ends. The CDR3 totals 16 residues. The CDR3 coding sequence is TGTGCCAGCACAATTTTAGTAGTCTCTGGGGCCAACGTCCTGACTTTC. Amino acids: CASTILVVSGANVLTF.

V usage is TRBV9 and J usage is TRBJ2-1; 11 bases map to TRBD2. V lost 4 bases to trimming and J lost 8 bases; unmatched junction nucleotides: 11. The CDR3 contains 16 residues. Germline CDR1 reads SGDLS; CDR2 reads YYNGEE. CDR3 in amino acids: CASSPTPSGRLDEQFF. CDR3 coding DNA: TGTGCCAGCAGCCCCACCCCTAGCGGGAGGCTCGATGAGCAGTTCTTC.